This TCR beta chain was identified during a study of OX40 agonist ivuxolimab in advanced cancers. Study-wide background: Aged 23 to 79 with a mean of approximately 60 years, they were about 83% male.

Study-level findings and limits: Expanded peripheral T cell antigen specificity was not determined. Several nonresponders also turned out to have low normalized T-cell clonal expansion.

In regard to this clone: What it recognizes is unknown.

The data were produced by immunoSEQ multiplex PCR, yet TCRdb's version contains in-frame clones alone and is incomplete. In the table there are under 80,000 clones, 93% of which are singletons. The germline V and J ends were trimmed by 2 bases and 3 bases, with 7 bases remaining between them. This CDR3 is 13 amino acids long. Germline loops: CDR1 MNHEY, CDR2 SVGAGI. The receptor comes from an adult with an advanced solid tumor such as melanoma, head and neck, liver or kidney cancer. The chain has TRBV6-5 and TRBJ2-5; D is unresolved. Here the sequenced sample was CD4+ or CD8+ T cells sorted from blood, taken in a trial of the OX40 agonist ivuxolimab. The CDR3 DNA reads TGTGCCAGCAGTTACGGTGTGAAAGAGACCCAGTACTTC. This gives the protein CASSYGVKETQYF.